This T cell receptor (beta chain) appears in the sequencing data of a study of graft-versus-host responses after intestinal transplantation. Whole-study context: All recipients got anti-thymocyte globulin induction, then tacrolimus and steroids for roughly 3 years. Findings and caveats of the study: Recipient bone marrow held GvH clones, some seen earlier in ileum or blood. High graft-versus-host to host-versus-graft clonal ratios were found in allografts of patients who had graft-donor T cell macrochimerism. An association linked early post-transplant HvG declines with peak circulating GvH clone levels.

Processed graft tissue released its intraepithelial and lamina propria lymphocytes. The protocol was immunoSEQ multiplex PCR, while the TCRdb copy is restricted to in-frame clones and leaves out a portion. The data hold 60,000 to 75,000 clones, with approximately 88% observed a single time. As to this clone: The antigen is undetermined.

This receptor was taken from a human patient who received an intestinal transplant, so some T cells may come from the graft donor. Sequencing was performed on ileum tissue, taken 350 to 400 days after transplant.

The chain's CDR3 is CASSPETYEQYF. The DNA for the CDR3 is TGTGCCAGCTCACCGGAGACCTACGAGCAGTACTTC. The rearrangement links TRBV18 to TRBJ2-7; the D is unclear. V was cut by 3 bases and J by 2 bases, with 5 bases left in between. This CDR3 is built from 12 residues. Per the germline V gene, CDR1 is KGHSH and CDR2 is LQKENI.